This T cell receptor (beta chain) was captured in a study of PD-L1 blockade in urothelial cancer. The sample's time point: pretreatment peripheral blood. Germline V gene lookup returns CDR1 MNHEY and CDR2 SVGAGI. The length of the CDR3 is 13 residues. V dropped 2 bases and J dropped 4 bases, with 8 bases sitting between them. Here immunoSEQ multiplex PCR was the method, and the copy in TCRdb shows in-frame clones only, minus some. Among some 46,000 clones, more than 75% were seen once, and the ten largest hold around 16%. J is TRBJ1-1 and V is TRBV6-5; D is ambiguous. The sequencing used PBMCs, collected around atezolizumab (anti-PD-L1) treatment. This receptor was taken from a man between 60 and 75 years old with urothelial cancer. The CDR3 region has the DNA TGTGCCAGCAGTTACACGCGAGGCACTGAAGCTTTCTTT. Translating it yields CASSYTRGTEAFF.